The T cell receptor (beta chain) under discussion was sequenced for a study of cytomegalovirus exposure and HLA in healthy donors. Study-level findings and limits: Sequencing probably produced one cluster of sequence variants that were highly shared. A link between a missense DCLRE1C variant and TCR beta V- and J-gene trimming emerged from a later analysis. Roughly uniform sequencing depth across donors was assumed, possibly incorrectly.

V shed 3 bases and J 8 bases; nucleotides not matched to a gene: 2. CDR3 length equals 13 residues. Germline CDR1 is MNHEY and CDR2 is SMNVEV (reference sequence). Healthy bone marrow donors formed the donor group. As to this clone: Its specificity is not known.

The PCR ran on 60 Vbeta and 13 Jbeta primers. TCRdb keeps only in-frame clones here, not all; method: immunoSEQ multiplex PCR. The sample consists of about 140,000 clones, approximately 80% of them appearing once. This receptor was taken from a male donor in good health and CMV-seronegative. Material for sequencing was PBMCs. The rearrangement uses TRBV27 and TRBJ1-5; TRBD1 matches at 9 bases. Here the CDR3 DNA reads TGTGCCAGCAGTTTGACAGGGGGGAAGCCCCAGCATTTT. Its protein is CASSLTGGKPQHF.